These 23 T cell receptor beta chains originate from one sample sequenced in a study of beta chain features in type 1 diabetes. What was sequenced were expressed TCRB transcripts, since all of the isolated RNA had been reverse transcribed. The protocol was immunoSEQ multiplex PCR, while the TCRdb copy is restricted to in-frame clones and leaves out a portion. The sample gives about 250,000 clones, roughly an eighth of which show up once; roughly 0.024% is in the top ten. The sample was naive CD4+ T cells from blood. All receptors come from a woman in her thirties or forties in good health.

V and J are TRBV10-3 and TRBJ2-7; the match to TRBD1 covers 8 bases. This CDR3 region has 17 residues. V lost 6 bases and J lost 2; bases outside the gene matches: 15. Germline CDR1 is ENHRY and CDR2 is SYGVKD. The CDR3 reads CAISNPPQDRVAYEQYF. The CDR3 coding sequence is TGTGCCATCAGCAACCCGCCCCAGGACAGGGTGGCCTACGAGCAGTACTTC.

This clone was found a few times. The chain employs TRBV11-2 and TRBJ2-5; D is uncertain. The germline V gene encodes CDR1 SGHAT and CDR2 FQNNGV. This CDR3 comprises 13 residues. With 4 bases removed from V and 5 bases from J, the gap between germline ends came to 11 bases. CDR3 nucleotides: TGTGCCAGCAGCTCGGCTAGGTGGGAGACCCAGTACTTC. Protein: CASSSARWETQYF.

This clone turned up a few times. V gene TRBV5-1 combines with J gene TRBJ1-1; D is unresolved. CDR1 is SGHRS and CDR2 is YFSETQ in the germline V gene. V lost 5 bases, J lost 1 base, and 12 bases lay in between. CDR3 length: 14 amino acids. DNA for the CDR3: TGCGCCAGCAGTGTAAGTGAGTCGAACACTGAAGCTTTCTTT. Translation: CASSVSESNTEAFF.

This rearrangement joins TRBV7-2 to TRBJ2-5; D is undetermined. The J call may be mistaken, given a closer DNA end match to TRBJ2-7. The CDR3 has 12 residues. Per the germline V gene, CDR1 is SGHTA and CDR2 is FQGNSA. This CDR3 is CASSLNHYEQYF. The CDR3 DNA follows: TGTGCCAGCAGCTTAAACCACTACGAGCAGTACTTC.

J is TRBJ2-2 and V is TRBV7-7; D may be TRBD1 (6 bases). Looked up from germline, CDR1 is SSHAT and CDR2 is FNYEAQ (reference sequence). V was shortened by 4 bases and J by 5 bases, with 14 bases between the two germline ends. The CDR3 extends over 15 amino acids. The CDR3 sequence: CASSSRTAGTGELFF. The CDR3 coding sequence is TGTGCCAGCAGCTCTAGGACAGCCGGGACCGGGGAGCTGTTTTTT.

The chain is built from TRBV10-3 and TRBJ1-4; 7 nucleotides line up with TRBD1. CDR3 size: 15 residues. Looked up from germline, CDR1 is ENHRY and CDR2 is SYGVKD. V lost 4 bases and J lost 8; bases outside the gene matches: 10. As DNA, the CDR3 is TGTGCCATCAGTGGATACAGGGGATTACAAGAAAAACTGTTTTTT. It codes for CAISGYRGLQEKLFF.

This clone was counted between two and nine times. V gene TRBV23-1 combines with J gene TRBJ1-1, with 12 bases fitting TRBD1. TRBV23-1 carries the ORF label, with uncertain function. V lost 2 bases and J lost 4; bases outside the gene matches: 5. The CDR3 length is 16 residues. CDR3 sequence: CASSQPGQGAITEAFF. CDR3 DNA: TGCGCCAGCAGTCAACCGGGACAGGGGGCGATCACTGAAGCTTTCTTT.

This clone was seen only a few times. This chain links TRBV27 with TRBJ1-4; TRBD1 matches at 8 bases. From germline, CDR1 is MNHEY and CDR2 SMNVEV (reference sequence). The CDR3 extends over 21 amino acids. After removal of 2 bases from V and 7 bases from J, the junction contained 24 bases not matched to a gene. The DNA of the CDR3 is TGTGCCAGCAGTTTAGAACGTCCGGGTCGCAGGGGGCGTTCACTTGCTGAAAAACTGTTTTTT. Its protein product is CASSLERPGRRGRSLAEKLFF.

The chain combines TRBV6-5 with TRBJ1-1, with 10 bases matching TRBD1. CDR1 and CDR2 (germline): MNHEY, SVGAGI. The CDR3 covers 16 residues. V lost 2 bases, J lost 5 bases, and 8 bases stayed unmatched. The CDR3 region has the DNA TGTGCCAGCAGTTACACCTTGACAGGGGGCTTGACTGAAGCTTTCTTT. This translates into CASSYTLTGGLTEAFF.

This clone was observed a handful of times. The DNA of the CDR3 is TGTGCCAGCAGCTTACCGGGGAACGGCTACACCTTC. Its protein product is CASSLPGNGYTF. This chain uses TRBV7-9 with TRBJ1-2; D gene unclear. Deletions cut 2 bases from V and 8 bases from J, with 9 bases between. Looked up from germline, CDR1 is SEHNR and CDR2 is FQNEAQ (reference sequence). This CDR3 has 12 amino acids.

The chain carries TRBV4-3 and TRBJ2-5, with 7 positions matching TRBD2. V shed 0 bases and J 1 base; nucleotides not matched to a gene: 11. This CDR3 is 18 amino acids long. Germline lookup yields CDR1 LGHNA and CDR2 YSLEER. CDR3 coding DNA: TGCGCCAGCAGCCAAGATAGGGTTTGGGGGGGTACCCAAGAGACCCAGTACTTC. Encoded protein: CASSQDRVWGGTQETQYF.

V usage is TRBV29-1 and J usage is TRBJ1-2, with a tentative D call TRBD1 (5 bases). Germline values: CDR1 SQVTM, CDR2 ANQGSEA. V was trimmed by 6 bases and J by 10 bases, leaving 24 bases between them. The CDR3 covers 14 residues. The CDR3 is CSVLTLSGGLFYTF. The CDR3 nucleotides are TGCAGCGTACTTACTCTATCGGGGGGATTATTCTACACCTTC. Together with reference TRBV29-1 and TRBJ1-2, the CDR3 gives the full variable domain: SAVISQKPSRDICQRGTSLTIQCQVDSQVTMMFWYRQQPGQSLTLIATANQGSEATYESGFVIDKFPISRPNLTFSTLTVSNMSPEDSSIYLCSVLTLSGGLFYTFGSGTRLTVV.

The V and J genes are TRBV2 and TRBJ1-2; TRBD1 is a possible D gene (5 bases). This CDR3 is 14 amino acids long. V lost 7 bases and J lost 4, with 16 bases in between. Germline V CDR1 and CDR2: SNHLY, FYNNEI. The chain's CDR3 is CASTSVGGGYGYTF. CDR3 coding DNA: TGTGCCAGCACATCGGTGGGGGGGGGCTATGGCTACACCTTC.

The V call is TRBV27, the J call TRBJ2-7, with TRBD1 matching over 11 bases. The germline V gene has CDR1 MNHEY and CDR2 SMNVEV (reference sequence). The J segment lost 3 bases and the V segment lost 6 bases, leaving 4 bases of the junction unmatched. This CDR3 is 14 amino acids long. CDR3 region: CASRGTGGSYEQYF. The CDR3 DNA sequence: TGTGCCAGCAGGGGGACAGGGGGAAGCTACGAGCAGTACTTC.

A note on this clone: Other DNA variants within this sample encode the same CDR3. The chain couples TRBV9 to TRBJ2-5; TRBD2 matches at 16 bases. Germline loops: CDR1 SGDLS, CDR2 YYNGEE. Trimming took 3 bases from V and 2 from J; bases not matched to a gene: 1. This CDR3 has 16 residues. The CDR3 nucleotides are TGTGCCAGCAGCGCGGGACTAGCGGGGGGGCAAGAGACCCAGTACTTC. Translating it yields CASSAGLAGGQETQYF.

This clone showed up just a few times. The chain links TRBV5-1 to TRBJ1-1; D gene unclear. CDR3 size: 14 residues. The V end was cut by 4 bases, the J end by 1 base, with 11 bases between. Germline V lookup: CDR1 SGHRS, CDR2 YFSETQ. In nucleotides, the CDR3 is TGCGCCAGCAGCCCAGCAGGCCAGAACACTGAAGCTTTCTTT. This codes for CASSPAGQNTEAFF.

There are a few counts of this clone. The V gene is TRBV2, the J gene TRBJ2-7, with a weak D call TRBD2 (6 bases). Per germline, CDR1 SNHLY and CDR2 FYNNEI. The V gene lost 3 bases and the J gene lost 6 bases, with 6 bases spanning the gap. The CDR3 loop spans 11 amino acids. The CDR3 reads CASSDGGEQYF. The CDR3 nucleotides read TGTGCCAGCAGTGACGGGGGCGAGCAGTACTTC.

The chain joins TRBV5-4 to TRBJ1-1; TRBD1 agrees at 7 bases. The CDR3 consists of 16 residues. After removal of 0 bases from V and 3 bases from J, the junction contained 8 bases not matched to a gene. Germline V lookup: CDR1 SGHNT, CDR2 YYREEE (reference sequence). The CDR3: CASSLGQGGGYTEAFF. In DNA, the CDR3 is TGTGCCAGCAGCTTGGGACAGGGTGGGGGCTACACTGAAGCTTTCTTT.

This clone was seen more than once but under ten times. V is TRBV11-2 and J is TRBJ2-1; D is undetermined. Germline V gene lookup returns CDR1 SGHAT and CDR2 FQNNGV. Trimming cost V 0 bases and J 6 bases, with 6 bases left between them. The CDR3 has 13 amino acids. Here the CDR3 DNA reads TGTGCCAGCAGCTTAGAAGGCGGCAATGAGCAGTTCTTC. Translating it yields CASSLEGGNEQFF.

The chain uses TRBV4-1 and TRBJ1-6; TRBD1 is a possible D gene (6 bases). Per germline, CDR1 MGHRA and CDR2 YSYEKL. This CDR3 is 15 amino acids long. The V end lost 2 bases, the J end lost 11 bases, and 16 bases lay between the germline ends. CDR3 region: CASSQPTGLETPLHF. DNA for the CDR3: TGCGCCAGCAGCCAACCTACAGGGCTGGAGACACCCCTCCACTTT.

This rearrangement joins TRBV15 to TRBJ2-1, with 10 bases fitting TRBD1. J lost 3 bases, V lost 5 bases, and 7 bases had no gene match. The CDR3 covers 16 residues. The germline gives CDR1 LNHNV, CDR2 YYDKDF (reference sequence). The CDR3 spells CATSEGGTGVYNEQFF. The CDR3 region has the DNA TGTGCCACCAGCGAGGGGGGGACAGGGGTCTACAATGAGCAGTTCTTC.

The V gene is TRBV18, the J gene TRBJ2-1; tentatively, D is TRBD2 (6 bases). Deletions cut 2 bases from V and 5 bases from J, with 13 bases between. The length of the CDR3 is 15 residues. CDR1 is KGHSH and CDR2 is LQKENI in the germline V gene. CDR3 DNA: TGTGCCAGCTCACCATTCGACGGGGGTAACAATGAGCAGTTCTTC. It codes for CASSPFDGGNNEQFF.

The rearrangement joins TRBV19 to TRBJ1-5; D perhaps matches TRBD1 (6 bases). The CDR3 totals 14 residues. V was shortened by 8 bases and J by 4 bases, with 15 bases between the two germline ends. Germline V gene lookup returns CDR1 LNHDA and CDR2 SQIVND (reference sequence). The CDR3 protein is CASRSDRVNQPQHF. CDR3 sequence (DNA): TGTGCCAGTCGGTCGGACAGAGTAAATCAGCCCCAGCATTTT.